This section outlines one TCR beta chain sequence together with its context. RNA totalling about 0.5 to 1 ug underwent reverse transcription with random hexamers. Across 54 Vbeta and 13 Jbeta, immunoSEQ multiplex PCR amplified TCR beta CDR3. TCRdb processed the immunoSEQ multiplex PCR reads anew with MiXCR; each CDR3 protein has one entry. The table lists approximately 150,000 distinct CDR3 sequences, approximately 96% of them singletons. This record comes from a study of CD8 T cells in Susac syndrome. Study details: At the time of blood draw, patients with Susac syndrome were therapy-naive, receiving corticosteroids, or receiving intravenous immunoglobulin alone.

V was clipped by 1 base and J by 2 bases, with 8 bases between them. Per germline, CDR1 SEHNR and CDR2 FQNEAQ (reference sequence). The CDR3 runs to 14 residues. Sequencing of TCR beta was performed on blood CD8+ T cells and on blood CD4+ T cells. Negative isolation was used for CD8+ and CD4+ T cells, and FACS enrichment was applied to TEMRA cells. Sequenced sample: CD4+ T cells from PBMCs. The receptor comes from a human donor with Susac syndrome. The chain is built from TRBV7-9 and TRBJ1-1; D not resolved. In DNA form, the CDR3 reads TGTGCCAGCAGCTTAGTTGCGACTAACACTGAAGCTTTCTTT. This translates into CASSLVATNTEAFF. Full variable domain (remainder filled in from reference TRBV7-9 and TRBJ1-1): DTGVSQNPRHKITKRGQNVTFRCDPISEHNRLYWYRQTLGQGPEFLTYFQNEAQLEKSRLLSDRFSAERPKGSFSTLEIQRTEQGDSAMYLCASSLVATNTEAFFGQGTRLTVV.